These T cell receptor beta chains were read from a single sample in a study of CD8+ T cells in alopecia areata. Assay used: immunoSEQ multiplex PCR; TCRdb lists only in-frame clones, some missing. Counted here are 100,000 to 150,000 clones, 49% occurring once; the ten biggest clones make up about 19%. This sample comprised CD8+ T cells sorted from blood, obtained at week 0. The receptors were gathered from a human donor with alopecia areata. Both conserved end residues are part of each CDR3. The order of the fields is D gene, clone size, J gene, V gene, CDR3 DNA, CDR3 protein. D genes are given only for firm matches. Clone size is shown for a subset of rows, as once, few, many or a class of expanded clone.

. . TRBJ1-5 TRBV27 TGTGCCAGCAGTCCCGGGGAAGGGATCGTTCAGCCCCAGCATTTT CASSPGEGIVQPQHF
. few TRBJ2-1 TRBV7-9 TGTGCCAGCAGCTTAGTACTTGAAAACAATGAGCAGTTCTTC CASSLVLENNEQFF
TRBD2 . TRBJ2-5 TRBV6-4 TGTGCCAGCAGCCGCATAGCGGGGGCTGAAGAGACCCAGTACTTC CASSRIAGAEETQYF
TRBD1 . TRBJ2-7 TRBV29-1 TGCAGCGTTTATAAGACAGGGTCCAACGAGCAGTACTTC CSVYKTGSNEQYF
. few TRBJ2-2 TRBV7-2 TGTGCCAGCAGCCATGCCGGGTTCGGGCCCGGGGAGCTGTTTTTT CASSHAGFGPGELFF
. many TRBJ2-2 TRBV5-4 TGTGCCAGCAGCCTAAAAGGACGGGACACCGGGGAGCTGTTTTTT CASSLKGRDTGELFF
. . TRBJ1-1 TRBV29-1 TGCAGCGTTGCCTGGAACACTGAAGCTTTCTTT CSVAWNTEAFF
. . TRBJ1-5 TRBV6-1 TGTGCCAGCAGTGAAGCCGCGGGGGTAGGGGGGCAGCCCCAGCATTTT CASSEAAGVGGQPQHF
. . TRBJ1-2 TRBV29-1 TGCAGCTATACGGGCCCCTATGGCTACACCTTC CSYTGPYGYTF
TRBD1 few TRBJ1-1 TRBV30 TGTGCCTGGAGTGAACGACAGGGGTGGAACACTGAAGCTTTCTTT CAWSERQGWNTEAFF
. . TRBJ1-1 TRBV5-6 TGTGCCAGCAGCGGCTCTTCAGAGACGGAAACTGAAGCTTTCTTT CASSGSSETETEAFF
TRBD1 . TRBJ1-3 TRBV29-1 TGCAGCGTTGCAGGGGGCTCTGGAAACACCATATATTTT CSVAGGSGNTIYF
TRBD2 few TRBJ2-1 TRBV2 TGTGCCAGCAGTAGGACTAGTGCGGCCAATGAGCAGTTCTTC CASSRTSAANEQFF
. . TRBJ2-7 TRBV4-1 TGCGCCAGCAGCCTCAGAGGGGCGGGGGCCTCCTACGAGCAGTACTTC CASSLRGAGASYEQYF
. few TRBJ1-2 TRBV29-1 TGCAGCGCCAGCAGTGATGGCTACACCTTC CSASSDGYTF
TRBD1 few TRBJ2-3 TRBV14 TGTGCCAGCAGCCGAAGGGACAGGGGGTGGACAGATACGCAGTATTTT CASSRRDRGWTDTQYF
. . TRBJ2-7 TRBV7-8 TGTGCCAGCAGCTTCCATCCTGGCGGAGGGCTCTCCTACGAGCAGTACTTC CASSFHPGGGLSYEQYF
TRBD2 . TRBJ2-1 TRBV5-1 TGCGCCAGCAGCCCGGGTAGCGGGGGGTATGAGCAGTTCTTC CASSPGSGGYEQFF
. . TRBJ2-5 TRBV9 TGTGCCAGCAGCGCCCAGGATCAAGTTGAGACCCAGTACTTC CASSAQDQVETQYF
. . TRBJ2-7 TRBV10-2 TGCGCCAGCACTACTCAGGGAAGCTCCTACGAGCAGTACTTC CASTTQGSSYEQYF
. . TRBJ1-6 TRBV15 TGTGCCACCAGCGGGCGACAGGACGGGAAGGCCTATAATTCACCCCTCCACTTT CATSGRQDGKAYNSPLHF
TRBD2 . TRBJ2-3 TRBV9 TGTGCCAGCAGCACCTTGATTAGCGGGGGGGCCAAAGATACGCAGTATTTT CASSTLISGGAKDTQYF
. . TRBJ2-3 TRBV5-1 TGCGCCAGCAGCTTGGGGGGCCTTGGCACAGATACGCAGTATTTT CASSLGGLGTDTQYF
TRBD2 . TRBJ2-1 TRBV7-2 TGTGCCAGCAGCACACCCATCGGGAGGTGGGATGAGCAGTTCTTC CASSTPIGRWDEQFF
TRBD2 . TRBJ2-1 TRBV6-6 TGTGCCAGCAGTTACTCTAGCGGGGGTTACAATGAGCAGTTCTTC CASSYSSGGYNEQFF
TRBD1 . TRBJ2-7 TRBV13 TGTGCCAGCAGCTTAGGACCGGGACAGGGGTACTACGAGCAGTACTTC CASSLGPGQGYYEQYF
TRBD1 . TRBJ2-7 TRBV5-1 TGCGCCAGCAAGGACAGGAAGTCCCACGAGCAGTACTTC CASKDRKSHEQYF
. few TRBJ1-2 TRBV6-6 TGTGCCAGCAGTTACTCCGGAGTGGACTATGGCTACACCTTC CASSYSGVDYGYTF
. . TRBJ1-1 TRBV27 TGTGCCAGCAGTGACCGGGACGGAGTGAACACTGAAGCTTTCTTT CASSDRDGVNTEAFF
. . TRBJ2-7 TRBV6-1 TGTGCCAGCAGTGAGATCCAATCCTACGAGCAGTACTTC CASSEIQSYEQYF
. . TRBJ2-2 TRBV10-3 TGTGCCATTCCCCGTGGTGGGAACACCGGGGAGCTGTTTTTT CAIPRGGNTGELFF
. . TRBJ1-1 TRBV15 TGTGCCACCAGCAGAGATCCTTCTCAGGACCCTGAAGCTTTCTTT CATSRDPSQDPEAFF
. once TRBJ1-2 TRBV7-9 TGTGCCACAGAGGGGACCCCAAACTATGGCTACACCTTC CATEGTPNYGYTF